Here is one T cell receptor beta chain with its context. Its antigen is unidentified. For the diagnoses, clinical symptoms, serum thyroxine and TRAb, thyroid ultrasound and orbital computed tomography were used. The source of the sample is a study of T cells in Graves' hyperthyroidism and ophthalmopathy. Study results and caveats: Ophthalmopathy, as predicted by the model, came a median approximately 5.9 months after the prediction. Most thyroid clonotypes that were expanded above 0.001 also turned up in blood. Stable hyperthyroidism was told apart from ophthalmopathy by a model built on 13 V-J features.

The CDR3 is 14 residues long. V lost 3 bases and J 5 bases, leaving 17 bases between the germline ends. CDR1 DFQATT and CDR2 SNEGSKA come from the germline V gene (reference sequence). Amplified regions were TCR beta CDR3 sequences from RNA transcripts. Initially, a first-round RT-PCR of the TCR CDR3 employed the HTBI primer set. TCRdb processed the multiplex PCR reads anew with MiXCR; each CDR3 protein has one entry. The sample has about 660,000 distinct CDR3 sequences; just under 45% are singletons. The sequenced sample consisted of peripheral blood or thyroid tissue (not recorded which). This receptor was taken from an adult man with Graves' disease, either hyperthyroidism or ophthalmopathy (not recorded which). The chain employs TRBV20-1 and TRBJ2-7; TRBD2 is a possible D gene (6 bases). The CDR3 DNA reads TGCAGTGCTAGTCTTGGTAGCGGTGCTGACGAGCAGTACTTC. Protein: CSASLGSGADEQYF.